Judged by abundance, the clone carrying this T cell receptor beta chain is medium-sized (0.01 to 0.1%). Antigen: not known. This sample is part of a study of cytomegalovirus exposure and HLA in healthy donors. Study-wide context: Of the donors genotyped, 300 to 500 in all, about 80% fell in the Caucasian-associated ancestry cluster. Study-wide findings and caveats: Roughly uniform sequencing depth across donors was assumed, possibly incorrectly.

60 Vbeta and 13 Jbeta primers were used in PCR. Produced via immunoSEQ multiplex PCR; TCRdb's table is partial and in-frame only. The data show approximately 100,000 clones, with roughly 79% seen just once and around 6.1% held by the top ten. Germline V lookup: CDR1 SGDLS, CDR2 YYNGEE. The CDR3 loop spans 16 amino acids. V was cut by 0 bases and J by 5 bases, with 17 bases left in between. The J gene is TRBJ1-2, the V gene TRBV9; tentatively, D is TRBD1 (6 bases). The sequence was collected from a man between 60 and 70 years old in good health and CMV-seropositive. Sequencing was performed on PBMCs. The CDR3 sequence: CASSVEGGGEDYGYTF. CDR3 bases: TGTGCCAGCAGCGTAGAGGGGGGGGGCGAGGATTATGGCTACACCTTC.